This entry features one TCR beta chain sequence. Its antigen target is currently unknown. One base away there is no much larger clone; base qualities are not given. From each donor, a single peripheral blood sample of around 120 mL on average was drawn into heparinised tubes. Naive, central memory, regulatory and stem cell-like memory CD4+ T cells were sorted on a BD FACSAria II using a panel including CD45RO, CCR7, CD25, CD127, CD95 and CD27. Every sorted population had a purity above 95%. PBMCs were isolated immediately by Lymphoprep density gradient centrifugation and stained directly without culture. To minimize batch effects, samples were stained and sorted in pairs, one healthy donor with one patient per experiment. These data are taken from a study of beta chain features in type 1 diabetes (dated by TCRdb to between 2017 and 2018). Background for the entire study: Mean age, gender distribution, total cell number and subset yield did not differ between patients and healthy donors. Across all samples, about 110 million sorted cells were examined, and cell number per subset correlated strongly with RNA yield. The study compared the TCRB repertoires of sorted circulating CD4+ T cell subsets in recently diagnosed type 1 diabetes patients with those in matched healthy donors. Whereas all 28 donors provided naive and central memory subsets, regulatory and stem cell-like memory subsets were isolated from just 8 patients and about eight healthy donors.

The entire amount of isolated RNA was reverse transcribed using the High Capacity cDNA Reverse Transcription Kit, so the sequenced TCRB transcripts were expressed ones. Deep immunoSEQ sequencing was applied to naive, central memory and regulatory T cell samples, giving an average of around 3.4 million total reads per sample. Sorted cells were lysed in RLT buffer and RNA was extracted with DNase-treated RNeasy Micro or Mini kits, depending on cell number. To prevent cross-contamination, every cell subset was processed on its own, while patient and healthy donor samples were processed together. Using the immunoSEQ multiplex PCR, TCRB sequences were amplified from cDNA into 87-bp fragments spanning the CDR3 region. Sequencing of the amplicons was performed on the Illumina HiSeq platform. Processing in the source paper ran as follows. PCR bias was computationally corrected using synthetic template baselines, reads within Hamming distance 2 were collapsed, and singletons that could not be merged were discarded. By aligning reads against IMGT, V, D and J genes, CDR3 length, and insertions or deletions at six rearrangement sites were assigned. Within each subset, clonotype counts were normalized to sorted cell number, after which true diversity and Gini coefficients were computed with the tcR R package. Repertoire sharing was quantified using the overlap coefficient calculated on TCRB nucleotide sequences. Out-of-frame TCRB sequences from naive cells were analyzed to stand in for the pre-selection repertoire. This is the immuneACCESS table as TCRdb keeps it, with only in-frame sequences that have V and J called. A part of the clones is gone; compared with another copy, unresolved V genes explain less than half, and the rest is unexplained. That table supplies the V and J calls and clone size; D and trimming were determined from the DNA. A total of about 700,000 clones appear in this sample, around 15% of them only once. The ten largest make up about 0.02% of the sample.

General study outcomes and caveats: Because cDNA was sequenced instead of genomic DNA, highly expressing activated cells could be over-represented, though the groups showed no difference in activation or CD3 levels. Shorter templates might be favored by PCR, yet because patient and control samples were amplified and corrected together, any such skew would affect both groups equally. A moderate but significant shortening of TCRB CDR3 length was observed in type 1 diabetes patients in all four CD4+ subsets. Naive, central memory and regulatory TCRB repertoires appeared to be more alike among patients than among healthy donors. Fewer insertions and more nucleotide deletions at VDJ recombination sites were observed in patients with type 1 diabetes, implying thymic rearrangement abnormalities. Only small numbers of individuals were included in the HLA sub-analyses, which left unresolved whether HLA type had any influence on TCRB rearrangement.

The CDR3 sequence holds 12 residues, the cysteine and phenylalanine included. Here the CDR3 DNA is all that survives: 36 bases in frame from base 1. The germline V gene specifies SNHLY as CDR1 and FYNNEI as CDR2. Germline trimming: 10 bases from V, 8 bases from J; junction bases outside gene matches: 6. What was sequenced was naive CD4+ T cells from blood. This specimen's cell subset or site label, interpreted: true naive CD4+ T cells. Recombination connected TRBV2 to TRBJ1-4; 8 central nucleotides agree with TRBD1. This sequence was found in a man between 18 and 29 years old with type 1 diabetes. CDR3 sequence: CATDRDGEKLFF. The sequenced DNA: TGTGCCACGGACAGGGATGGCGAAAAACTGTTTTTT.